This is a list of T cell receptor beta chains from one sample in a study of CD8+CD57+ T cells in acquired aplastic anemia. TCRdb itself ran the reads through MiXCR, one entry per CDR3 protein. The table lists about 210,000 distinct CDR3 sequences, around 60% of them singletons. The material sequenced was sorted CD4+, CD8+, or CD8+CD57+ T cells (not recorded which) from PBMCs. Source of these receptors: a human donor in good health. The CDR3 runs from the conserved cysteine through the conserved F or W. A D gene is named only where the DNA matches it firmly. Rows may omit the clone size; those that give it use once, few, many or a size class.

D gene,V gene,J gene,clone size,CDR3 protein,CDR3 DNA
TRBD1,TRBV7-9,TRBJ2-5,-,CASSLRTGGEQETQYF,TGTGCCAGCAGCTTACGGACAGGGGGCGAACAAGAGACCCAGTACTTC
TRBD2,TRBV4-1,TRBJ2-1,-,CASSPRAGGPNEQFF,TGCGCCAGCAGCCCCCGCGCGGGAGGGCCTAATGAGCAGTTCTTC
-,TRBV7-6,TRBJ1-6,many,CASSLNSHIGSPLHF,TGTGCCAGCAGCTTAAACAGCCACATTGGTTCACCCCTCCACTTT
TRBD1,TRBV6-1,TRBJ2-5,-,CASSATGWGETQYF,TGTGCCAGCAGTGCGACAGGGTGGGGAGAGACCCAGTACTTC
TRBD1,TRBV7-3,TRBJ2-3,many,CASSLIGGSTDTQYF,TGTGCCAGCAGCTTAATAGGGGGCAGCACAGATACGCAGTATTTT
TRBD2,TRBV12-3/TRBV12-4,TRBJ2-1,-,CASSPLLRGGRNEQFF,TGTGCCAGCAGTCCTCTCTTACGGGGGGGCAGGAATGAGCAGTTCTTC
TRBD1,TRBV5-6,TRBJ1-5,-,CASSYRTGRSNQPQHF,TGTGCCAGCAGCTACCGGACAGGGAGAAGCAATCAGCCCCAGCATTTT
-,TRBV7-9,TRBJ2-3,-,CASSSGRATDTQYF,TGTGCCAGCAGTTCCGGCCGGGCCACAGATACGCAGTATTTT
-,TRBV7-9,TRBJ1-1,once,CASLTGGEAFF,TGTGCCAGTTTAACCGGAGGGGAAGCTTTCTTT
-,TRBV27,TRBJ1-2,-,CASSPQSLGGGYTF,TGTGCCAGCAGTCCTCAGAGTTTAGGTGGTGGCTACACCTTC
TRBD2,TRBV10-3,TRBJ2-3,-,CATGPRGSGSTDTQYF,TGTGCCACCGGCCCTAGGGGTAGCGGGAGCACAGATACGCAGTATTTT
-,TRBV9,TRBJ2-2,-,CASSYRAGTLHLAKLFF,TGTGCCAGCAGCTACAGGGCTGGGACACTGCACCTGGCGAAGCTGTTTTTT
-,TRBV7-8,TRBJ2-7,-,CASSLGLGSSYEQYF,TGTGCCAGCAGCTTAGGTTTGGGTTCCTCCTACGAGCAGTACTTC
-,TRBV6-1,TRBJ2-7,-,CASSAYRDEQYF,TGTGCCAGCAGTGCGTACAGGGACGAGCAGTACTTC
TRBD2,TRBV20-1,TRBJ2-3,-,CSALPSGGSTDTQYF,TGCAGTGCTCTTCCTAGCGGGGGTAGCACAGATACGCAGTATTTT
-,TRBV15,TRBJ1-2,many,CATSMASTGYGYTF,TGTGCCACCAGCATGGCCTCAACAGGCTATGGCTACACCTTC
-,TRBV7-9,TRBJ2-3,-,CASSSSWRGIADTQYF,TGTGCCAGCAGCTCCTCCTGGCGGGGCATCGCAGATACGCAGTATTTT
TRBD1,TRBV20-1,TRBJ1-2,-,CSARTGGNPYGYTF,TGCAGTGCTCGGACAGGGGGGAACCCCTATGGCTACACCTTC
-,TRBV12-3/TRBV12-4,TRBJ2-1,few,CASSLDWREQFF,TGTGCCAGCAGTTTAGATTGGCGTGAGCAGTTCTTC
-,TRBV20-1,TRBJ1-1,many,CSARQQDTEAFF,TGCAGTGCTAGGCAACAGGACACTGAAGCTTTCTTT
-,TRBV10-3,TRBJ2-1,-,CAISENSRVNEQFF,TGTGCCATCAGTGAGAATTCCAGGGTCAATGAGCAGTTCTTC
-,TRBV6-5,TRBJ1-5,many,CASSYSAGQPQHF,TGTGCCAGCAGTTACTCAGCAGGTCAGCCCCAGCATTTT
TRBD1,TRBV4-1,TRBJ2-7,many,CASSQDRDEGVYEQYF,TGCGCCAGCAGCCAGGACAGGGATGAGGGGGTCTACGAGCAGTACTTC
-,TRBV10-3,TRBJ2-5,-,CAISGAGVEETQYF,TGTGCCATCAGTGGGGCAGGGGTTGAAGAGACCCAGTACTTC
-,TRBV7-8,TRBJ2-7,few,CASSLALGGYEQYF,TGTGCCAGCAGCTTAGCGTTGGGGGGATACGAGCAGTACTTC
-,TRBV9,TRBJ2-3,-,CASSVGQYTSTDTQYF,TGTGCCAGCAGCGTAGGTCAGTACACTAGCACAGATACGCAGTATTTT